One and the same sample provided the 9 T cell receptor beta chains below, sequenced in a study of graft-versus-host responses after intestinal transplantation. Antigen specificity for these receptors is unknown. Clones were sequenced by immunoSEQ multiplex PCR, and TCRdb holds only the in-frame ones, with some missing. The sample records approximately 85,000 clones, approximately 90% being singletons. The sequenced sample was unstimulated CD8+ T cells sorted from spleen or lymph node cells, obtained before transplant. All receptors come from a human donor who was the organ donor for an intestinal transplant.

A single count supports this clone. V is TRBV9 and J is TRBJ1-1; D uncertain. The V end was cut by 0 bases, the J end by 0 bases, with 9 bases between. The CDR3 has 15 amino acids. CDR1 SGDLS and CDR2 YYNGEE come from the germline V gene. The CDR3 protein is CASSVEMGVNTEAFF. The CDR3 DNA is TGTGCCAGCAGCGTAGAGATGGGAGTGAACACTGAAGCTTTCTTT.

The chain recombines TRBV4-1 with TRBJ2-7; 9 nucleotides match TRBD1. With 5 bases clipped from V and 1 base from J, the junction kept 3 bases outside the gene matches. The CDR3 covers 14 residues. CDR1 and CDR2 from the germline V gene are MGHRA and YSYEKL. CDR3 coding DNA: TGCGCCAGCAGCGGGACAGGGTCATCCTACGAGCAGTACTTC. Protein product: CASSGTGSSYEQYF.

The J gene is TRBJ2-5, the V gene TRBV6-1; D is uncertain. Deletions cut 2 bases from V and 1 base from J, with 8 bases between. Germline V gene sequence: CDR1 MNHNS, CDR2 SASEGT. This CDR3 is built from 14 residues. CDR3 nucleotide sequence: TGTGCCAGCAGTGAACCGAGGCTCCAAGAGACCCAGTACTTC. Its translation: CASSEPRLQETQYF.

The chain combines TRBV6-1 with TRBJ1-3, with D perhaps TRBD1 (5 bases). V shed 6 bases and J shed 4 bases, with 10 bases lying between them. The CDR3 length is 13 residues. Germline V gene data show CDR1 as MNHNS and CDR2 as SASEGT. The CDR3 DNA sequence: TGTGCCAGCAGGCCAGGGAGGGGAAACACCATATATTTT. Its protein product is CASRPGRGNTIYF.

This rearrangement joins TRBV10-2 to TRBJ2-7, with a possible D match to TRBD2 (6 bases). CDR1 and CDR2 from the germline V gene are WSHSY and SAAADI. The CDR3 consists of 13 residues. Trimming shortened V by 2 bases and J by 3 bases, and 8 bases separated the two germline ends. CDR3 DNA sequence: TGCGCCAGCAGTGAGCCGGGACTCTACGAGCAGTACTTC. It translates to CASSEPGLYEQYF.

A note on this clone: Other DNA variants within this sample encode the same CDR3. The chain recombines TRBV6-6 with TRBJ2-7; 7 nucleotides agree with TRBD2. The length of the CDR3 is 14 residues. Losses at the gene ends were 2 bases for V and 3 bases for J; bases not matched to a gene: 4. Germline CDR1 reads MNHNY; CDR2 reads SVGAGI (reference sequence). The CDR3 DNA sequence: TGTGCCAGCAGTTACGGCGGCGGGGGCTACGAGCAGTACTTC. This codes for CASSYGGGGYEQYF.

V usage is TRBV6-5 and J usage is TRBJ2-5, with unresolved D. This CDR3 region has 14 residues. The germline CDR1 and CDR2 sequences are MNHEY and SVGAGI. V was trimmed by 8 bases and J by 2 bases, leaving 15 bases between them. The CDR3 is CASAPFGFQETQYF. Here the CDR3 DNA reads TGTGCCAGCGCCCCCTTCGGCTTTCAAGAGACCCAGTACTTC.

Here the CDR3 DNA reads TGTGCCAGCAGCTTAGGGGAGCCAGGGGAGCTGTTTTTT. Translation: CASSLGEPGELFF. The V gene is TRBV11-2, the J gene TRBJ2-2, with D tentatively TRBD2 (5 bases). V was pared by 1 base and J by 8 bases, with 8 bases between. Germline-derived CDR1 and CDR2 are SGHAT and FQNNGV. CDR3 size: 13 residues.

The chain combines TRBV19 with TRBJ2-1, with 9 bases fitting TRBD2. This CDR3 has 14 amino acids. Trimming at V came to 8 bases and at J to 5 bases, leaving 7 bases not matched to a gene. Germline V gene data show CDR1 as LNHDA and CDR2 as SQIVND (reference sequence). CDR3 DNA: TGTGCCAGTGACCCTAGCGGGACAAACAATGAGCAGTTCTTC. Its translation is CASDPSGTNNEQFF. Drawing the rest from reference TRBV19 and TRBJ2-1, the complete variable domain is DGGITQSPKYLFRKEGQNVTLSCEQNLNHDAMYWYRQDPGQGLRLIYYSQIVNDFQKGDIAEGYSVSREKKESFPLTVTSAQKNPTAFYLCASDPSGTNNEQFFGPGTRLTVL.